This entry is about one T cell receptor (beta chain). Its matching antigen is unknown. These data are taken from a study of vaccination and CD4 T cells after COVID-19. An Oncomine TCR Beta short-read assay was used to sequence the DNA from cultured CD4+ T cells. TCRdb reprocessed the PCR reads via MiXCR and lists one record per CDR3 protein. The sample lists fewer than 20,000 distinct CDR3 sequences, around 56% occurring once. Documented treatment: approximately 9-day PBMC culture with coronavirus spike peptide pools or control peptides (ViraFEST assay). This TCR derives from a human donor who had recovered from COVID-19. The sequenced sample was CD4+ T cells from blood, cultured in vitro, obtained before SARS-CoV-2 vaccination.

The CDR3 protein is CSVPGGAYEQYF. The CDR3 DNA sequence: TGCAGTGTCCCCGGGGGAGCCTACGAGCAGTACTTC. The chain uses TRBV20-1 and TRBJ2-7; a weak D match, TRBD2 (6 bases). CDR3 length: 12 amino acids. Deletions cut 7 bases from V and 2 bases from J, with 12 bases between. Germline assignment: CDR1 DFQATT and CDR2 SNEGSKA (reference sequence).